This TCR beta chain was captured in a study of PD-1 blockade in classical Hodgkin lymphoma. Study-wide findings and caveats: With respect to the repertoire differences, their causes, possibly disease activity or prior therapy, remain undefined.

Worth noting for this clone: The antigen remains undetermined.

Clones were sequenced by immunoSEQ multiplex PCR, and TCRdb holds only the in-frame ones, with some missing. The data hold approximately 30,000 clones, with approximately 89% observed a single time. Time point denoted: newly diagnosed, previously untreated cHL patient sample. Newly diagnosed, untreated classical Hodgkin lymphoma PBMCs provided comparison. CDR1 is WNHNN, CDR2 SYGVQD, per germline (reference sequence). The CDR3 spans 15 residues. J was trimmed by 8 bases and V by 2 bases; bases with no gene match: 8. The sequenced material came from peripheral blood mononuclear cells (PBMCs). The source is a human donor with classical Hodgkin lymphoma. The rearrangement links TRBV10-1 to TRBJ2-1; TRBD2 matches at 8 bases. The CDR3 sequence is CASSEASGRIYEQFF. For the CDR3, the DNA is TGCGCCAGCAGTGAGGCCAGCGGGAGAATCTATGAGCAGTTCTTC.